This T cell receptor (beta chain) was sequenced for a study of T-cell memory formation after mild COVID-19. Study-wide points: Prior to infection, memory already included some responding clones, suggesting cross-reactive memory joined. Clones shrinking between day 15 and 85 showed a balanced CD4/CD8 split, and those that grew later tilted toward CD4+.

This CDR3 has 15 residues. Germline CDR1 is LGHDT and CDR2 is YNNKEL (reference sequence). Trimming removed 0 bases at V and 9 bases at J, with 12 bases between. This clonotype was observed a handful of times. Its specificity is unknown. TCRdb re-analysed the 5' RACE reads in MiXCR, keeping a single row per CDR3 protein. This sample has 560,000 or so distinct CDR3 sequences, with roughly 17% found just once. The sequencing input was PBMCs or a T cell subset sorted from them (not recorded which). This rearrangement joins TRBV3-1 to TRBJ1-6, with D maybe TRBD1 (6 bases). This receptor was taken from an adult woman who had mild COVID-19 (a few samples of this study predate the infection). Cell type and time point are not known. For the CDR3, the DNA is TGTGCCAGCAGCCAAGAGGACAGTCTACCTTCACCCCTCCACTTT. Its translation: CASSQEDSLPSPLHF.